These T cell receptor beta chains were read from a single sample in a study of identical twins. TCRdb redid the calling of the 5' RACE reads with MiXCR, one entry per CDR3 protein. Here the sample spans approximately 680,000 distinct CDR3 sequences, less than 9% being singletons. The same data also contributed to another study, on yellow fever vaccine responses in identical twins.

The sequencing input was PBMCs. Receptors were obtained from a woman younger than 30 in good health. The CDR3 runs from the conserved cysteine through the conserved F or W. The order of the fields is clone size, D gene, J gene, V gene, CDR3 protein, CDR3 DNA. A D gene is named only where the DNA matches it firmly. Expanded clones are given a class, and other clones once, few, many or no size at all.

-	-	TRBJ1-5	TRBV20-1	CSARDADQPQHF	TGCAGTGCTAGAGATGCCGATCAGCCCCAGCATTTT
many	-	TRBJ2-1	TRBV24-1	CATSDLLAQFF	TGTGCCACCAGTGATTTGCTGGCGCAGTTCTTC
-	-	TRBJ2-7	TRBV13	CASSWGGGTYEQYF	TGTGCCAGCAGCTGGGGGGGCGGAACCTACGAGCAGTACTTC
-	-	TRBJ2-3	TRBV5-1	CASSYLRPDTQYF	TGCGCCAGCAGCTACCTTAGGCCAGATACGCAGTATTTT
few	-	TRBJ2-1	TRBV12-3/TRBV12-4	CASTTSNEQFF	TGTGCCAGCACCACTAGTAATGAGCAGTTCTTC
few	-	TRBJ1-6	TRBV27	CASSPTPRGLNNSPLHF	TGTGCCAGCAGCCCCACCCCGAGAGGGCTGAATAATTCACCCCTCCACTTT
many	-	TRBJ1-2	TRBV12-3/TRBV12-4	CASSLGMGLYGYTF	TGTGCCAGCAGTTTAGGAATGGGACTCTATGGCTACACCTTC
many	TRBD1	TRBJ2-1	TRBV4-1	CASSQPTGSVYNEQFF	TGCGCCAGCAGCCAGCCGACAGGGAGTGTCTACAATGAGCAGTTCTTC
few	-	TRBJ1-1	TRBV12-3/TRBV12-4	CASTPPGAANAFF	TGTGCCAGCACCCCCCCTGGGGCTGCAAACGCTTTCTTT
-	TRBD2	TRBJ2-3	TRBV24-1	CATSDSPRVPLAGGTDTQYF	TGTGCCACCAGTGATTCGCCTCGGGTACCACTAGCGGGAGGGACAGATACGCAGTATTTT
-	-	TRBJ1-2	TRBV10-3	CATRAQARQASYDYTF	TGTGCCACCCGGGCGCAGGCAAGACAGGCCAGTTACGACTACACCTTC
-	TRBD2	TRBJ2-7	TRBV7-9	CASSENLLAATYEQYF	TGTGCCAGCAGCGAAAACTTACTAGCGGCAACCTACGAGCAGTACTTC
few	TRBD1	TRBJ1-5	TRBV10-3	CAISPDRNNQPQHF	TGTGCCATCAGTCCGGACAGGAACAATCAGCCCCAGCATTTT
many	-	TRBJ1-1	TRBV5-1	CASSLANTEAFF	TGCGCCAGCAGCTTGGCGAACACTGAAGCTTTCTTT
few	TRBD1	TRBJ2-5	TRBV29-1	CSIDGQGLGETQYF	TGCAGCATCGATGGACAGGGTCTGGGGGAGACCCAGTACTTC
-	TRBD2	TRBJ2-7	TRBV2	CAVLAGGPYEQYF	TGTGCCGTTCTAGCGGGAGGGCCCTACGAGCAGTACTTC
-	-	TRBJ2-2	TRBV19	CASSRTPSNTGELFF	TGTGCCAGTAGTAGGACACCTTCGAACACCGGGGAGCTGTTTTTT
few	-	TRBJ2-4	TRBV6-5	CASSYMEVAKNIQYF	TGTGCCAGCAGTTACATGGAGGTAGCCAAAAACATTCAGTACTTC
few	-	TRBJ1-1	TRBV6-5	CASSYRTDTEAFF	TGTGCCAGCAGTTACCGGACAGACACTGAAGCTTTCTTT
many	TRBD1	TRBJ1-1	TRBV6-1	CASSADRMNTEAFF	TGTGCCAGCAGTGCGGACAGGATGAACACTGAAGCTTTCTTT
-	TRBD2	TRBJ2-1	TRBV11-3	CASSSRTSGRFEQFF	TGTGCCAGCAGCTCCCGGACTAGCGGGAGATTTGAGCAGTTCTTC
-	-	TRBJ2-5	TRBV9	CASSVGWRLDGQETQYF	TGTGCCAGCAGCGTAGGTTGGCGGCTAGATGGCCAAGAGACCCAGTACTTC
-	-	TRBJ1-2	TRBV15	CATSNWETENYGYTF	TGTGCCACCAGCAACTGGGAGACGGAAAACTATGGCTACACCTTC
few	TRBD2	TRBJ2-4	TRBV4-2	CASSQDFLAGVMAKNIQYF	TGTGCCAGCAGCCAAGATTTCCTAGCGGGAGTCATGGCCAAAAACATTCAGTACTTC
-	-	TRBJ2-4	TRBV5-5	CASSLSQNIQYF	TGTGCCAGCAGCTTGTCCCAAAACATTCAGTACTTC
-	TRBD1	TRBJ1-5	TRBV7-6	CASSVGGQGNQPQHF	TGTGCCAGCAGCGTAGGCGGACAGGGGAATCAGCCCCAGCATTTT
few	TRBD2	TRBJ2-1	TRBV5-1	CASSLLTSGDPTYNEQFF	TGCGCCAGCAGCTTATTGACTAGCGGGGACCCCACCTACAATGAGCAGTTCTTC
-	-	TRBJ2-1	TRBV5-1	CASSLGDSVTYNEQFF	TGCGCCAGCAGCCTGGGCGACTCTGTCACCTACAATGAGCAGTTCTTC
many	TRBD2	TRBJ2-1	TRBV12-3/TRBV12-4	CASSPTSGGTGYNEQFF	TGTGCCAGCAGCCCGACTAGCGGAGGAACGGGGTACAATGAGCAGTTCTTC
few	TRBD2	TRBJ2-1	TRBV20-1	CSARPLGASGDYNEQFF	TGCAGTGCTAGACCACTAGGTGCTAGCGGGGATTACAATGAGCAGTTCTTC
-	TRBD1	TRBJ2-7	TRBV7-2	CASSRPEGAFTYEQYF	TGTGCCAGCAGTCGTCCTGAGGGGGCTTTCACCTACGAGCAGTACTTC
many	-	TRBJ1-5	TRBV6-1	CASRPGLFHSNQPQHF	TGTGCCAGCAGGCCCGGACTGTTCCATAGCAATCAGCCCCAGCATTTT
-	-	TRBJ1-1	TRBV15	CATSRRDTDRPEAFF	TGTGCCACCAGCAGACGTGACACCGACAGACCTGAAGCTTTCTTT
few	-	TRBJ2-5	TRBV20-1	CSAKPGLWEHETQYF	TGCAGTGCTAAACCGGGACTTTGGGAGCACGAGACCCAGTACTTC
-	-	TRBJ2-1	TRBV2	CASSEEALNEQFF	TGTGCCAGCAGTGAAGAGGCTCTTAATGAGCAGTTCTTC
few	-	TRBJ2-7	TRBV6-5	CASSYVGPGRSYEQYF	TGTGCCAGCAGTTACGTAGGTCCCGGGAGATCCTACGAGCAGTACTTC
many	-	TRBJ2-1	TRBV7-9	CASSLYSGSSYNEQFF	TGTGCCAGCAGCTTGTATAGCGGTAGCTCCTACAATGAGCAGTTCTTC
-	-	TRBJ2-3	TRBV6-1	CASSESRGRADTQYF	TGTGCCAGCAGTGAAAGCAGGGGAAGGGCAGATACGCAGTATTTT